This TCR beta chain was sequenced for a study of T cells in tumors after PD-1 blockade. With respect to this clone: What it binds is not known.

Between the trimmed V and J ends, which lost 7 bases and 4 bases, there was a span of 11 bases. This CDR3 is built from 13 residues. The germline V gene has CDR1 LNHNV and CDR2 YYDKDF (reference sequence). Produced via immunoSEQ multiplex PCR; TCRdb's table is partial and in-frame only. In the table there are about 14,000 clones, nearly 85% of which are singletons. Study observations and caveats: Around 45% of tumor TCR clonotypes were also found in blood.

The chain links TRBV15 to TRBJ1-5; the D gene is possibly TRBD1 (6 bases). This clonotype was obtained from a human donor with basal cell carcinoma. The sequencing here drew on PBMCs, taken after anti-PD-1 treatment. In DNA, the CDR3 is TGTGCCACCAACACACAGGGAAATCAGCCCCAGCATTTT. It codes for CATNTQGNQPQHF.